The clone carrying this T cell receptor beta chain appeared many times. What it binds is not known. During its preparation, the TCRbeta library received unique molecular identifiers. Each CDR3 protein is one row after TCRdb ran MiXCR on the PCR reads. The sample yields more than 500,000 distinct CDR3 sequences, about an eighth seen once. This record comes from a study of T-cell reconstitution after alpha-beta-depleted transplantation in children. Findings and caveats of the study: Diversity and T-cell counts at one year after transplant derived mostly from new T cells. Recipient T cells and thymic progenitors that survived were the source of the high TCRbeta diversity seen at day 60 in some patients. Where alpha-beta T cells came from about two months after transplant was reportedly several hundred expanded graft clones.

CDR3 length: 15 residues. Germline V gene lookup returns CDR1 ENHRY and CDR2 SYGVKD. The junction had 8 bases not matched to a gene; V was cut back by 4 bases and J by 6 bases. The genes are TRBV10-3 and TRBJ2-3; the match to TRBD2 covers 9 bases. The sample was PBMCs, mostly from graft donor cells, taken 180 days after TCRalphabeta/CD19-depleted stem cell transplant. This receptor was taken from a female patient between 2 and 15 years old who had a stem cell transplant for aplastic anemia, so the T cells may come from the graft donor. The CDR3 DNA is TGTGCCATCAGTGGCCTAGCGGGGAGAGAGGATACGCAGTATTTT. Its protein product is CAISGLAGREDTQYF.